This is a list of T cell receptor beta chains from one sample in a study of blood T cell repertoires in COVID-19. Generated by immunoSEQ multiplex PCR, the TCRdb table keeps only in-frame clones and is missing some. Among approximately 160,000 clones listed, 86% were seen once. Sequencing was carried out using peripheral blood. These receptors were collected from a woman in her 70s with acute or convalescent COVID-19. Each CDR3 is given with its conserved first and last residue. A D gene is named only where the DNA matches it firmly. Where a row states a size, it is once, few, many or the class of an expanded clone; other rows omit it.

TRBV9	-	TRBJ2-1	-	CASSLSPRLGDEQFF	TGTGCCAGCAGCTTATCCCCTCGTCTAGGCGATGAGCAGTTCTTC
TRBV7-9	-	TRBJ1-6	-	CASSLGATDNSPLHF	TGTGCCAGCAGCTTAGGGGCGACAGATAATTCACCCCTCCACTTT
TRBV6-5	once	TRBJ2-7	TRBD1	CASSTGTALTYEQYF	TGTGCCAGCAGTACGGGGACAGCCCTGACCTACGAGCAGTACTTC
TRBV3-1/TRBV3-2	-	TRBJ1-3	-	CASSLEQGHSGNTIYF	TGTGCCAGCAGCCTTGAACAGGGCCACTCTGGAAACACCATATATTTT
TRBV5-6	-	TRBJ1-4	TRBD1	CASSSGTGGKREKLFF	TGTGCCAGCAGCTCCGGGACAGGGGGCAAGCGTGAAAAACTGTTTTTT
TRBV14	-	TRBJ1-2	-	CASSPQLGTYGYTF	TGTGCCAGCAGCCCTCAGCTGGGCACCTATGGCTACACCTTC
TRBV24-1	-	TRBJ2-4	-	CATSDGGESIQYF	TGTGCCACCAGTGATGGAGGGGAATCCATTCAGTACTTC
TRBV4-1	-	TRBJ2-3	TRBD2	CASSQDNQAGTTDTQYF	TGCGCCAGCAGCCAAGACAATCAAGCGGGAACCACAGATACGCAGTATTTT
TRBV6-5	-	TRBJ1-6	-	CASSYSGELHF	TGTGCCAGCAGTTACTCCGGTGAACTCCACTTT
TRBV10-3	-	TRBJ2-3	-	CATLRATATDTQYF	TGTGCCACCCTACGAGCGACCGCCACAGATACGCAGTATTTT
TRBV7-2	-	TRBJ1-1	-	CASSRNMNTEAFF	TGTGCCAGCAGTCGCAACATGAACACTGAAGCTTTCTTT
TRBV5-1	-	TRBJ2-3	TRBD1	CASSSHDRVATYTQYF	TGCGCCAGCAGCTCACACGACAGGGTGGCGACCTATACGCAGTATTTT
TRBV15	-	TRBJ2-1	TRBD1	CATSGRQGPSYNEQFF	TGTGCCACCAGCGGACGACAGGGACCTTCCTACAATGAGCAGTTCTTC
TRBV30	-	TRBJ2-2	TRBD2	CAWSRAGANTGELFF	TGTGCCTGGAGTAGAGCGGGAGCGAACACCGGGGAGCTGTTTTTT
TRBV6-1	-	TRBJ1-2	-	CASSENFGNAGYTF	TGTGCCAGCAGTGAAAATTTCGGGAACGCTGGCTACACCTTC
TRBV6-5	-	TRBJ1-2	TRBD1	CASRQGQSNGYTF	TGTGCCAGCAGACAGGGACAGAGCAATGGCTACACCTTC
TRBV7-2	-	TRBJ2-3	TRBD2	CASSFWPSGLNTDTQYF	TGTGCCAGCAGCTTTTGGCCTAGCGGCCTAAACACAGATACGCAGTATTTT
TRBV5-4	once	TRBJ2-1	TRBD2	CASSLPLAGWNEQFF	TGTGCCAGCAGCCTCCCCCTAGCGGGATGGAATGAGCAGTTCTTC
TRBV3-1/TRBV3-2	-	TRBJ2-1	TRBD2	CASSQVGLVGRNNNEQFF	TGTGCCAGCAGCCAAGTGGGACTAGTAGGGCGCAATAACAATGAGCAGTTCTTC
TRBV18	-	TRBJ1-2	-	CASSHGQSANYGYTF	TGTGCCAGCTCACACGGACAGAGCGCTAACTATGGCTACACCTTC
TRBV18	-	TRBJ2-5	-	CASSPSSTQETQYF	TGTGCCAGCTCACCAAGCTCCACCCAAGAGACCCAGTACTTC
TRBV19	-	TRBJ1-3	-	CATSSSGEREQRHAGNTIYF	TGTGCCACCAGTAGTAGTGGGGAGCGGGAACAGCGACATGCTGGAAACACCATATATTTT
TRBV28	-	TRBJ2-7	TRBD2	CASSWVIAGGTYEQYF	TGTGCCAGCAGTTGGGTAATAGCGGGTGGAACCTACGAGCAGTACTTC
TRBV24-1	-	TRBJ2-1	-	CATSDLTAESSYNEQFF	TGTGCCACCAGTGATTTGACAGCTGAGAGCTCCTACAATGAGCAGTTCTTC
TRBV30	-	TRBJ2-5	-	CAWSVHQGRQETQYF	TGTGCCTGGAGTGTACATCAGGGGCGCCAAGAGACCCAGTACTTC
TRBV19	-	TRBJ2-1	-	CASTGVLRDEQFF	TGTGCCAGTACCGGGGTACTTAGGGATGAGCAGTTCTTC
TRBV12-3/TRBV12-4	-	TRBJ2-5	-	CASSLQNQETQYF	TGTGCCAGCAGTTTACAGAATCAAGAGACCCAGTACTTC
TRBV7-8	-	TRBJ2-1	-	CASTPLAPSSYNEQFF	TGTGCCAGCACCCCCCTAGCGCCTAGCTCCTACAATGAGCAGTTCTTC
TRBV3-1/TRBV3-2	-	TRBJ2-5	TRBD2	CASSRVAGGVEETQYF	TGTGCCAGCAGCCGAGTAGCGGGAGGAGTAGAAGAGACCCAGTACTTC
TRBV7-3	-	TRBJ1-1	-	CASSPLSDTEAFF	TGTGCCAGCAGCCCCCTTAGCGACACTGAAGCTTTCTTT